This T cell receptor (beta chain) was obtained from a study of T cell repertoires in cytomegalovirus infection. Background on the study: Both a matching HLA type and CMV infection were indicated by public TCR beta signatures. Study-wide results and caveats: HLA-C-restricted, CMV-specific TCR beta clonotypes were dominant ex vivo.

This CDR3 has 14 amino acids. Germline CDR1 is PRHDT and CDR2 is FYEKMQ (reference sequence). V gave up 3 bases and J gave up 6 bases; unmatched junction bases: 5. TCRdb itself ran the reads through MiXCR, one entry per CDR3 protein. The sample holds approximately 550,000 distinct CDR3 sequences, 15% to 20% seen once. This clonotype was found a few times. Its antigen is unknown. The origin of this receptor is a human donor in good health (CMV status not recorded). Some clones in this sample may be carry-over from other donors' samples. This chain connects TRBV13 to TRBJ2-1; 7 bases line up with TRBD2. The material sequenced was CD8+ T cells from PBMCs. The DNA for the CDR3 is TGTGCCAGCAGCTTTGGGGGAGGGCCCAATGAGCAGTTCTTC. Its protein is CASSFGGGPNEQFF.